A selection of T cell receptor beta chains follows, all from one sample in a study of OX40 agonist ivuxolimab in advanced cancers. Profiled with immunoSEQ multiplex PCR; TCRdb holds only in-frame clones, not every one. Of tens of thousands of clones detected, roughly 87% appear once; the ten largest clones hold more than 9.5%. The source material was CD4+ or CD8+ T cells sorted from blood, sampled in a trial of the OX40 agonist ivuxolimab. All receptors come from an adult with an advanced solid tumor such as melanoma, head and neck, liver or kidney cancer. Both conserved end residues are part of each CDR3. The order of the fields is D gene, J gene, V gene, clone size, CDR3 DNA, CDR3 protein. A D gene is named only where the DNA matches it firmly. Clone sizes are given selectively: once, few, many, or a class where the clone is expanded.

d_call: .
j_call: TRBJ2-7
v_call: TRBV5-1
clone_size: .
cdr3_nt: TGCGCCAGCAGCTTGGGGGCAGGGAGGTCCTACGAGCAGTACTTC
cdr3_aa: CASSLGAGRSYEQYF

d_call: .
j_call: TRBJ2-2
v_call: TRBV5-1
clone_size: .
cdr3_nt: TGCGCCAGCAGCTTGGTGGCAGGGGACACCGGGGAGCTGTTTTTT
cdr3_aa: CASSLVAGDTGELFF

d_call: TRBD1
j_call: TRBJ2-7
v_call: TRBV5-1
clone_size: once
cdr3_nt: TGCGCCAGCAGCTTTAGGGGGCCGGACGAGCAGTACTTC
cdr3_aa: CASSFRGPDEQYF

d_call: .
j_call: TRBJ2-1
v_call: TRBV9
clone_size: .
cdr3_nt: TGTGCCAGCAGCGTGGGGGCCTACAATGAGCAGTTCTTC
cdr3_aa: CASSVGAYNEQFF

d_call: .
j_call: TRBJ1-2
v_call: TRBV7-3
clone_size: .
cdr3_nt: TGTGCCAGCAGCAACACTGGGTTAGTAGGCTACACCTTC
cdr3_aa: CASSNTGLVGYTF

d_call: .
j_call: TRBJ1-3
v_call: TRBV14
clone_size: .
cdr3_nt: TGTGCCAGCAGCCAACAAATCTCTGGAAACACCATATATTTT
cdr3_aa: CASSQQISGNTIYF

d_call: TRBD1
j_call: TRBJ2-3
v_call: TRBV27
clone_size: .
cdr3_nt: TGTGCCAGCAGTTTCATTCGGACAGGGATGTATGCAGATACGCAGTATTTT
cdr3_aa: CASSFIRTGMYADTQYF

d_call: TRBD2
j_call: TRBJ2-3
v_call: TRBV19
clone_size: .
cdr3_nt: TGTGCCAGTAGTATGCGGGGGCTAGCGGGCGCGGGCACAGATACGCAGTATTTT
cdr3_aa: CASSMRGLAGAGTDTQYF

d_call: .
j_call: TRBJ2-3
v_call: TRBV4-1
clone_size: .
cdr3_nt: TGCGCCAGCAGCCCTGTATCTACCACAGATACGCAGTATTTT
cdr3_aa: CASSPVSTTDTQYF

d_call: .
j_call: TRBJ2-1
v_call: TRBV2
clone_size: .
cdr3_nt: TGTGCCAGCAGGAACTACAATGAGCAGTTCTTC
cdr3_aa: CASRNYNEQFF

d_call: TRBD2
j_call: TRBJ2-3
v_call: TRBV5-1
clone_size: few
cdr3_nt: TGCGCCAGCAGCTTGGGGACTAGCGCAGATACGCAGTATTTT
cdr3_aa: CASSLGTSADTQYF

d_call: .
j_call: TRBJ2-5
v_call: TRBV18
clone_size: once
cdr3_nt: TGTGCCAGCTCCCGGATGCAGGGGAGGTTGGAGACCCAGTACTTC
cdr3_aa: CASSRMQGRLETQYF

d_call: TRBD2
j_call: TRBJ2-7
v_call: TRBV7-6
clone_size: .
cdr3_nt: TGTGCCAGCAGCTTAGGGTCTGGGGGGGCCTACGAGCAGTACTTC
cdr3_aa: CASSLGSGGAYEQYF

d_call: .
j_call: TRBJ2-1
v_call: TRBV19
clone_size: .
cdr3_nt: TGTGCCAGTAGTGACAGATACAATGAGCAGTTCTTC
cdr3_aa: CASSDRYNEQFF

d_call: .
j_call: TRBJ1-2
v_call: TRBV15
clone_size: .
cdr3_nt: TGTGCCACCAGCAGAGATTGGGAGAATAGTGGCTACACCTTC
cdr3_aa: CATSRDWENSGYTF

d_call: .
j_call: TRBJ2-7
v_call: TRBV18
clone_size: once
cdr3_nt: TGTGCCAGCTCACCAGCTGGGGAGCAGTACTTC
cdr3_aa: CASSPAGEQYF

d_call: TRBD2
j_call: TRBJ2-7
v_call: TRBV7-9
clone_size: .
cdr3_nt: TGTGCCAGCACCTCGCGGGGGAGGCCCTACGAGCAGTACTTC
cdr3_aa: CASTSRGRPYEQYF

d_call: TRBD1
j_call: TRBJ1-5
v_call: TRBV28
clone_size: .
cdr3_nt: TGTGCCAGCGGGACAGGGGGCAGCAATCAGCCCCAGCATTTT
cdr3_aa: CASGTGGSNQPQHF

d_call: TRBD1
j_call: TRBJ1-2
v_call: TRBV7-2
clone_size: .
cdr3_nt: TGTGCCAGCAGCTTGGCAGGGGGCGGTGGCTATGGCTACACCTTC
cdr3_aa: CASSLAGGGGYGYTF

d_call: .
j_call: TRBJ1-2
v_call: TRBV28
clone_size: .
cdr3_nt: TGTGCCAGCAGTTCTCCTAGAGGAGGGAAAGGTCTCAGCTATGGCTACACCTTC
cdr3_aa: CASSSPRGGKGLSYGYTF

d_call: TRBD2
j_call: TRBJ2-1
v_call: TRBV5-1
clone_size: .
cdr3_nt: TGCGCCAGCAGCTTGAGTTGGCGGGGGGTATACAATGAGCAGTTCTTC
cdr3_aa: CASSLSWRGVYNEQFF

d_call: .
j_call: TRBJ2-7
v_call: TRBV5-5
clone_size: .
cdr3_nt: TGTGCCAGCAGCTTGGACCCCAGGGATCACGAGCAGTACTTC
cdr3_aa: CASSLDPRDHEQYF

d_call: .
j_call: TRBJ1-2
v_call: TRBV27
clone_size: .
cdr3_nt: TGTGCCAGCAGGGGGGAACATGGCTACACCTTC
cdr3_aa: CASRGEHGYTF

d_call: .
j_call: TRBJ1-2
v_call: TRBV27
clone_size: .
cdr3_nt: TGTGCCAGCAGTTTATTCTCTACTCCAGGGGCCTATGGCTACACCTTC
cdr3_aa: CASSLFSTPGAYGYTF

d_call: .
j_call: TRBJ2-1
v_call: TRBV28
clone_size: .
cdr3_nt: TGTGCCAGCAGTTTATGGGGGGCCAGCTCCTACAATGAGCAGTTCTTC
cdr3_aa: CASSLWGASSYNEQFF

d_call: .
j_call: TRBJ2-1
v_call: TRBV19
clone_size: .
cdr3_nt: TGTGCCAGTAGTATCGGAAGTGGGGGATACAATGAGCAGTTCTTC
cdr3_aa: CASSIGSGGYNEQFF

d_call: .
j_call: TRBJ1-5
v_call: TRBV27
clone_size: .
cdr3_nt: TGTGCCAGCAGTTTTCGGGGGGATCAGCCCCAGCATTTT
cdr3_aa: CASSFRGDQPQHF

d_call: TRBD2
j_call: TRBJ2-7
v_call: TRBV2
clone_size: .
cdr3_nt: TGTGCCAGCTTATTTCTAGCGGGGGCGTCCTACGAGCAGTACTTC
cdr3_aa: CASLFLAGASYEQYF

d_call: .
j_call: TRBJ1-3
v_call: TRBV28
clone_size: .
cdr3_nt: TGTGCCAGCAGTCAGGGATTTCTTGGAAACACCATATATTTT
cdr3_aa: CASSQGFLGNTIYF

d_call: .
j_call: TRBJ1-2
v_call: TRBV6-6
clone_size: .
cdr3_nt: TGTGCCAGCAGGCCGGGGGTCGGTGGCTACACCTTC
cdr3_aa: CASRPGVGGYTF

d_call: TRBD1
j_call: TRBJ1-6
v_call: TRBV25-1
clone_size: .
cdr3_nt: TGTGCCAGCAGTGACCCGGGGACAGCCCCAGCCCTCCACTTT
cdr3_aa: CASSDPGTAPALHF

d_call: TRBD1
j_call: TRBJ1-1
v_call: TRBV6-6
clone_size: .
cdr3_nt: TGTGCCAGCAGGCGACCGGGACAGAGGAACACTGAAGCTTTCTTT
cdr3_aa: CASRRPGQRNTEAFF

d_call: TRBD1
j_call: TRBJ1-4
v_call: TRBV11-2
clone_size: .
cdr3_nt: TGTGCCAGCAGCCTGTCGACAGGGATCGGGGCTAATGAAAAACTGTTTTTT
cdr3_aa: CASSLSTGIGANEKLFF